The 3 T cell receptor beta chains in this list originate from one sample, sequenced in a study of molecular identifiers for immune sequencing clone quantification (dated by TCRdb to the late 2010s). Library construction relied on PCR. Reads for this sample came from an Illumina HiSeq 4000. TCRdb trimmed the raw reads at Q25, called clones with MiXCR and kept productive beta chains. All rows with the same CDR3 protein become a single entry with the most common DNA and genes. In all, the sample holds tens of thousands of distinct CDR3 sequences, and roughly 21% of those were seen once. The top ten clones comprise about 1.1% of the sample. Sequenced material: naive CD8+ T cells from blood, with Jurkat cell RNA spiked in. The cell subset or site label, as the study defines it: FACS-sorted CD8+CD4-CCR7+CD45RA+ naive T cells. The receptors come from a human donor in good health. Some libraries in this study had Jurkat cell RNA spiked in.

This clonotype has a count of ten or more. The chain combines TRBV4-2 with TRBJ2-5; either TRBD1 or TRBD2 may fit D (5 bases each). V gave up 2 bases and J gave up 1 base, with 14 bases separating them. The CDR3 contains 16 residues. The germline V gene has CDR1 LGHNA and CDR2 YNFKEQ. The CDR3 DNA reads TGTGCCAGCAGCCAACCGGGACCGAGTCTCCAAGAGACCCAGTACTTC. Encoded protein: CASSQPGPSLQETQYF.

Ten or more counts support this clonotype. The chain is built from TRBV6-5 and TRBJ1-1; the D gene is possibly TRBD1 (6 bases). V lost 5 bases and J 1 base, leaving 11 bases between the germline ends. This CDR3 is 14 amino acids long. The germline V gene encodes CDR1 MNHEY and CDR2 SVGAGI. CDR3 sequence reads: CASSHRGPNTEAFF. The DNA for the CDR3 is TGTGCCAGCAGTCACCGGGGGCCGAACACTGAAGCTTTCTTT.

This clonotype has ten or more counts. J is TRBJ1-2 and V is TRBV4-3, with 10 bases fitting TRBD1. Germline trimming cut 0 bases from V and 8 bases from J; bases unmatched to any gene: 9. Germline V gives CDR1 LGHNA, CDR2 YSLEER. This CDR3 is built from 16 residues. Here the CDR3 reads CASSQDGTGVKRGYTF. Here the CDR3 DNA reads TGCGCCAGCAGCCAAGATGGGACAGGGGTCAAGCGAGGCTACACCTTC.